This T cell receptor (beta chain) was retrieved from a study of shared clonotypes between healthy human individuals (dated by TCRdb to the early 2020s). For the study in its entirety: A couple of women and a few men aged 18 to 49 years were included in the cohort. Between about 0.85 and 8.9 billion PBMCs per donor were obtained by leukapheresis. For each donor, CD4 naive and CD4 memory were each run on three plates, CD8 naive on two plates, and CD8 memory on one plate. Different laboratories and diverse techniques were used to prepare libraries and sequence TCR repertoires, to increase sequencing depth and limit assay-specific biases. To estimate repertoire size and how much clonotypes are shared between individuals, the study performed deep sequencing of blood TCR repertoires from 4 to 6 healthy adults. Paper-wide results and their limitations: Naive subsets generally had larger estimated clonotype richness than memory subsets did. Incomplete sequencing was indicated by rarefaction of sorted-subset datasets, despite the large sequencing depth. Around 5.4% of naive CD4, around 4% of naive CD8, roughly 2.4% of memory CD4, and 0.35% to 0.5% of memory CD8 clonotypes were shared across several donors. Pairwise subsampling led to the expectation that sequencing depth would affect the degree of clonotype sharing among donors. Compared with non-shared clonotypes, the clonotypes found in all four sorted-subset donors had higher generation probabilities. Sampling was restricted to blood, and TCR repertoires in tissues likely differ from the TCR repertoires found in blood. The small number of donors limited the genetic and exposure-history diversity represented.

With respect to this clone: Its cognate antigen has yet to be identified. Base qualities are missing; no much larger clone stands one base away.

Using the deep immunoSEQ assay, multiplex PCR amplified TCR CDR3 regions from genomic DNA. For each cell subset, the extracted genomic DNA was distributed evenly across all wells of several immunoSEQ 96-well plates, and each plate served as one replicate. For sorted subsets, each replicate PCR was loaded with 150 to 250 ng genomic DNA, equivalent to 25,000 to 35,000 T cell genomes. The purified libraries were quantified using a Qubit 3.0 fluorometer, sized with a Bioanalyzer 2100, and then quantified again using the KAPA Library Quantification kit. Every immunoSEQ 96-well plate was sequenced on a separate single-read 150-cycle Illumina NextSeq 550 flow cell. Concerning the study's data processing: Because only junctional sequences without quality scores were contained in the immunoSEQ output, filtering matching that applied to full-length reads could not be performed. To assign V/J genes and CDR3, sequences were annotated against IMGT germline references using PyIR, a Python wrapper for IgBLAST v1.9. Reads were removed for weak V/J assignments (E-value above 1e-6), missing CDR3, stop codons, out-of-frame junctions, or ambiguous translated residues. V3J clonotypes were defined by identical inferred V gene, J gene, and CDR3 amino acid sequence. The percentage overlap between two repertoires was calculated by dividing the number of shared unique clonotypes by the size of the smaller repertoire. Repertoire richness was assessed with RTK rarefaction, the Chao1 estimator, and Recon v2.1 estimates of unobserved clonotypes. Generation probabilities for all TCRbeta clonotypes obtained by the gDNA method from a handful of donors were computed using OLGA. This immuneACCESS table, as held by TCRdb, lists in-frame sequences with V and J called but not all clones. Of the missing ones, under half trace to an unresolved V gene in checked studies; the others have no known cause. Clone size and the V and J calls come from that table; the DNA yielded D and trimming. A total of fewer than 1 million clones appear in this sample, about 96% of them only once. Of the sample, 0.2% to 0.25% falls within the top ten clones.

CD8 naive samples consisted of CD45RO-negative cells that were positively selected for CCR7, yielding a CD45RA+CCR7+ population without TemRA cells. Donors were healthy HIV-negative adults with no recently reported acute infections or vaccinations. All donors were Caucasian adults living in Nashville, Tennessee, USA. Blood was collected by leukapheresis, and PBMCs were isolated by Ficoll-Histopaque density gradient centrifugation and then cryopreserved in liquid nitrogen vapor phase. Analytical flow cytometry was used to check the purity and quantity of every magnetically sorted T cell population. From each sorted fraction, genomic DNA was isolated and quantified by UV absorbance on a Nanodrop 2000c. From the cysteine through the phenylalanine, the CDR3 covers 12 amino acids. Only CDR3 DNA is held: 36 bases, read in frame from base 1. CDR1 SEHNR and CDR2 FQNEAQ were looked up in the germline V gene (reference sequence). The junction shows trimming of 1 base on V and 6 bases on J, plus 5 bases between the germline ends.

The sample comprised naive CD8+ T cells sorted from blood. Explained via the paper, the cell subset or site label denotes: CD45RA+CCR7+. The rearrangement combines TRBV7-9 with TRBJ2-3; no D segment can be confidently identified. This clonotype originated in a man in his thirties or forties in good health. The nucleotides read TGTGCCAGCAGCTTAGGTATGGATACGCAGTATTTT. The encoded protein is CASSLGMDTQYF.